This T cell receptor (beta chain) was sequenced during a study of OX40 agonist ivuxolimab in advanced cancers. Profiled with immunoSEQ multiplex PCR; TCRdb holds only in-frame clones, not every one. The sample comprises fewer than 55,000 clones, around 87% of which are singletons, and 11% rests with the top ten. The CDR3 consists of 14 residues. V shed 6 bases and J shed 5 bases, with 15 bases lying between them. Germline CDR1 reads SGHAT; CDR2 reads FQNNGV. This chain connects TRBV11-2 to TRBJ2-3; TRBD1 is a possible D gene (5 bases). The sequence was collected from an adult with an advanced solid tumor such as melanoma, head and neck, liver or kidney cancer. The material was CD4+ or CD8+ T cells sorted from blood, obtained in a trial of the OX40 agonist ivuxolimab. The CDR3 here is CASSPGSGVDTQYF. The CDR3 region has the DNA TGTGCCAGCAGTCCAGGGTCAGGCGTAGATACGCAGTATTTT.